This T cell receptor (beta chain) appears in the sequencing data of a study of T cells after yellow fever vaccination (dated by TCRdb to the late 2010s). Regarding the complete study: Libraries from fractions with low cell numbers were prepared with the SMART-Seq v4 Ultra Low Input RNA kit. The cohort comprised two healthy male donors, one aged 18 to 29 and one aged 30 to 40 years. Blood was drawn at multiple timepoints before and after primary and secondary immunization, with bulk PBMC replicates and cell subsets isolated. To track T-cell clones before and after primary and booster YFV17D yellow fever vaccination, bulk TCR alpha and beta repertoires were sequenced longitudinally.

Including the terminal cysteine and phenylalanine, the CDR3 comprises 16 residues. This entry keeps only the CDR3 DNA: 48 bases, framed from base 1. Reading the germline V gene gives CDR1 SGHRS and CDR2 YFSETQ. V sheds 5 bases and J sheds 1 base, leaving 16 bases between their ends. Of note for this clonotype: Which antigen it targets is not known. Within one base of it there is no much larger clone, and no base qualities were kept.

Points the paper makes about the study in general: Because abundant contaminating clonotypes from the bulk population could be contained in FACS-sorted repertoires, computational filtering was required. Most clones expanded after primary vaccination (almost 97% of CD4 and around 89% of CD8) were re-detected after the booster, suggesting that broad memory maintenance occurred. Compared with the primary T-cell response, the secondary T-cell response was weaker but faster, peaking on day 5 rather than day 15. A small share of clonotypes occurred in both CD4 and CD8 compartments, likely arising from convergent recombination. The study included only two donors, which limits how far the findings can be generalized.

These reads were obtained on an Illumina NovaSeq 6000. TCR cDNA was synthesized by 5'RACE template switching, through which a universal primer site and unique molecular identifiers were introduced. cDNA synthesis was primed from both the TCR alpha and TCR beta constant segments. Two PCR steps were used to amplify libraries, with sample barcodes and sequencing adapters being added in the second step. Libraries were sequenced on Illumina HiSeq 2500 (2x100 bp) or NovaSeq (2x150 bp). Processing in the source paper ran as follows. Demultiplexing of reads and collapsing into UMI consensus sequences were performed with MIGEC, and V(D)J alignment was carried out with MiXCR. Vaccine-responding clonotypes were identified with edgeR using replicate PBMC samples, with FDR below 0.01 and a log2 fold change above 5 up to day 15 being required. Each bulk clonotype received a CD4 or CD8 identity based on whether the sequenced CD4 or CD8 repertoire contained that clonotype at higher abundance. The public reads were reprocessed in TCRdb via fastp at Q25 and MiXCR, keeping in-frame beta chains. Under each unique CDR3 protein, matching rows form one entry showing the most common genes and DNA. The V and J calls and clone size come from TCRdb's table, not from the authors' own analysis. Across this sample there are 350,000 to 450,000 distinct CDR3 sequences, with under 20% seen only once. The leading ten clones occupy 18% of the sample.

Sample treatment or condition, as interpreted from the label and publication: live attenuated yellow fever vaccine strain. At every blood-draw timepoint, two biological replicates of bulk PBMCs were collected. PBMCs were isolated from peripheral blood using a standard Ficoll-Paque protocol. RNA was extracted with TriZol from bulk PBMCs, CD4 and CD8 fractions, and dextramer-positive and dextramer-negative fractions. Recombination connected TRBV5-1 to TRBJ1-3; TRBD1 might be the D gene, on 5 matching bases. This clonotype was sampled from a man younger than 35 who received the YFV17D yellow fever vaccine. The sequenced sample was PBMCs, obtained before the yellow fever booster vaccination. This receptor has the CDR3 CASSQHGGASGNTIYF. The DNA reads as follows: TGCGCCAGCAGTCAGCACGGCGGGGCTTCTGGAAACACCATATATTTT.